This T cell receptor (beta chain) stems from a study of shared clonotypes between healthy human individuals (TCRdb year 2020). Some background on the complete study: Two women and three men aged 18 to 49 years were included in the cohort. To estimate repertoire size and how much clonotypes are shared between individuals, the study performed deep sequencing of blood TCR repertoires from roughly five healthy adults. To increase sequencing depth and limit assay-specific biases, different laboratories used diverse techniques to prepare libraries and sequence TCR repertoires. Per donor, three plates each were used for CD4 naive and CD4 memory, two for CD8 naive, and one for CD8 memory. Leukapheresis yielded between about 0.94 and 9 billion PBMCs per donor. On the study overall, not on this receptor specifically: Sampling was limited to blood, and TCR repertoires in tissue likely differ from TCR repertoires in blood. Incomplete sequencing was indicated by rarefaction of sorted-subset datasets, despite the large sequencing depth. Based on pairwise subsampling, the degree of clonotype sharing among donors was expected to be affected by sequencing depth. About 5% of naive CD4, 3.5% of naive CD8, approximately 2% of memory CD4, and around 0.4% of memory CD8 clonotypes were shared across several donors. Naive subsets generally had larger estimated clonotype richness than memory subsets did. Because the study included a small number of donors, the genetic and exposure-history diversity represented was limited. Compared with non-shared clonotypes, the clonotypes found in all four sorted-subset donors had higher generation probabilities.

Donors were healthy HIV-negative adults with no recently reported acute infections or vaccinations. Every donor was a Caucasian adult residing in Nashville, Tennessee, USA. CD4+ T cells were enriched through magnetic negative selection, after which naive cells were positively selected on CD45RA and the remaining negative fraction served as the memory subset. After blood collection by leukapheresis, PBMCs were isolated using Ficoll-Histopaque density gradient centrifugation and then cryopreserved in the vapor phase of liquid nitrogen. Analytical flow cytometry was used to check the purity and quantity of each magnetically sorted T cell population. Genomic DNA was isolated from every sorted fraction and measured by UV absorbance on a Nanodrop 2000c. Using the deep immunoSEQ assay, TCR CDR3 regions were amplified from genomic DNA by multiplex PCR. For each cell subset, the extracted genomic DNA was distributed evenly across all wells of several immunoSEQ 96-well plates, and each plate served as one replicate. Each replicate PCR for sorted subsets received 150 to 250 ng genomic DNA, equal to tens of thousands of T cell genomes. Purified libraries were measured with a Qubit 3.0 fluorometer, size-checked on a Bioanalyzer 2100, and measured again with the KAPA Library Quantification kit. Every immunoSEQ 96-well plate was sequenced on a dedicated single-read 150-cycle Illumina NextSeq 550 flow cell. From the authors' description of their analysis: Because only junctional sequences without quality scores were contained in the immunoSEQ output, filtering matching that applied to full-length reads could not be performed. Sequences were annotated with PyIR, a Python wrapper for IgBLAST v1.9, and V/J genes and CDR3 were assigned using IMGT germline references. Any read was removed if the V/J assignment was weak (E-value above 1e-6), the CDR3 was missing, or the read contained stop codons, out-of-frame junctions, or ambiguous translated residues. A V3J clonotype was defined by an identical inferred V gene, J gene, and CDR3 amino acid sequence. To compute the percentage overlap between repertoires, the number of shared unique clonotypes was divided by the size of the smaller repertoire. RTK rarefaction, the Chao1 estimator, and Recon v2.1 estimates of unobserved clonotypes were used to assess repertoire richness. Generation probabilities for all TCRbeta clonotypes obtained by the gDNA method from a handful of donors were computed using OLGA. Entries here come from immuneACCESS through TCRdb and include only in-frame sequences with V and J called. Some clones fail to appear in such tables; in the studies checked, an unresolved V gene covers under half of the shortfall, and the cause of the remainder is unknown. V and J calls and clone size follow that table, whereas D and trimming were derived from the DNA. The sample yields approximately 1,500,000 clones; nearly 99% were counted once. The ten largest clones take up around 0.45% of the sample.

The CDR3 runs 18 amino acids, cysteine and phenylalanine included. The read is trimmed to its CDR3 DNA, 54 bases read in frame from base 1. V loses 0 bases, J loses 0 bases, and the germline ends lie 16 bases apart. The germline V gene supplies CDR1 SGHRS and CDR2 YFSETQ. Notes on this clone: Its cognate antigen has yet to be identified. No base-level quality is on record; no much larger clone is a single base apart.

The TCR comes from a man aged 25 to 45 in good health. Sequencing was performed on naive CD4+ T cells sorted from blood. The cell subset or site label on this specimen signifies: CD45RA+ positively selected. The chain was built from TRBV5-1 and TRBJ2-1, with TRBD2 tentatively as D gene (5 bases match). The CDR3 protein is CASSLVFAGSSSYNEQFF. In nucleotides, the sequence is TGCGCCAGCAGCTTGGTCTTTGCGGGTTCGAGCTCCTACAATGAGCAGTTCTTC.